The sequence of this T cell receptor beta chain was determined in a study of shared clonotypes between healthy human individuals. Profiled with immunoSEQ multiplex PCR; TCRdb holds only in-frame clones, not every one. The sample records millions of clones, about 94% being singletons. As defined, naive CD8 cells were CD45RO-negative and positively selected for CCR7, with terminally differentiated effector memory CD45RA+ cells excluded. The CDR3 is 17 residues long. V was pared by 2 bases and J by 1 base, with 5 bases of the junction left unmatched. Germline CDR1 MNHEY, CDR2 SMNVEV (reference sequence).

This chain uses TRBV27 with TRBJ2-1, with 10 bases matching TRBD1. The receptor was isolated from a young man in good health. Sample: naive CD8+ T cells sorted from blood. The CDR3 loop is CASSLGTGVISYNEQFF. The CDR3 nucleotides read TGTGCCAGCAGTTTAGGGACAGGGGTCATTTCCTACAATGAGCAGTTCTTC.